This TCR beta chain was obtained from a study of T cell clonality in common variable immunodeficiency. This clone was found many times. The read finishes 3 residues shy of the CDR3 end, and the germline J gene is used to complete it. TCRdb's table, derived via immunoSEQ multiplex PCR, lists solely in-frame clones and lacks some. This repertoire lists approximately 64,000 clones without singletons; about 1.8% sits in the top ten. Germline V gene data show CDR1 as SGHVS and CDR2 as FQNEAQ. There are 15 residues in the CDR3. Trimming shortened V by 0 bases and J by 5 bases, and 13 bases separated the two germline ends.

The TCR originated in a person aged 18 to 70 in good health. The chain uses TRBV7-8 and TRBJ2-5; a possible D gene is TRBD1 (6 bases). Sequenced material: peripheral blood mononuclear cells. CDR3 bases read: TGTGCCAGCAGCTTAGCGATGGGGACATGGGAGACC. Encoded protein: CASSLAMGTWET. The entire CDR3 is CASSLAMGTWETQYF.